These 28 T cell receptor beta chains came from one sample sequenced in a study of beta chain features in type 1 diabetes. Their cognate antigens are unknown. Study-wide results and caveats: Among all four CD4+ subsets, Type 1 diabetes patients had TCRB CDR3s that were moderately but significantly shorter.

Reverse transcription of all isolated RNA meant that expressed TCRB transcripts were sequenced. Assay used: immunoSEQ multiplex PCR; TCRdb lists only in-frame clones, some missing. The repertoire holds 120,000 to 150,000 clones, with around 13% as singletons. Sequenced input: central memory CD4+ T cells from blood. All receptors derive from a man aged 18 to 35 with type 1 diabetes.

The rearrangement joins TRBV6-1 to TRBJ2-1; TRBD2 agrees at 8 bases. Germline CDR1 MNHNS, CDR2 SASEGT. The CDR3 loop spans 14 amino acids. Trimming cost V 7 bases and J 7 bases; bases outside gene matches: 9. CDR3 nucleotides: TGTGCCAGCATCACCACCGGGGGGGGGAATGAGCAGTTCTTC. Encoded protein: CASITTGGGNEQFF.

This clone rates as medium-sized (0.01 to 0.1%). This rearrangement joins TRBV5-8 to TRBJ2-3; D might be TRBD2 (5 bases). The germline V gene has CDR1 SGHTS and CDR2 YDEGEE. Trimming removed 5 bases from V and 2 bases from J, with 9 bases in between. The CDR3 sequence is 13 residues long. The CDR3: CASRVRATDTQYF. CDR3 nucleotides: TGTGCCAGCAGGGTGAGGGCCACAGATACGCAGTATTTT.

J is TRBJ2-7 and V is TRBV11-2, with a tentative D call TRBD1 (5 bases). The CDR3 is made up of 13 amino acids. Germline V gene sequence: CDR1 SGHAT, CDR2 FQNNGV. The germline V and J ends were trimmed by 1 base and 3 bases, with 7 bases remaining between them. The CDR3 DNA is TGTGCCAGCAGCTTAGGCAGGGTCTACGAGCAGTACTTC. Its protein product is CASSLGRVYEQYF.

This clone was found a few times. V gene TRBV7-9 combines with J gene TRBJ1-1; 8 bases agree with TRBD1. CDR1 and CDR2 from the germline V gene are SEHNR and FQNEAQ (reference sequence). Trimming took 1 base from V and 6 from J; bases not matched to a gene: 13. The CDR3 is 17 amino acids. The CDR3 nucleotides read TGTGCCAGCAGCTTAGTTCAGGGGGCTGATCCGGTCTCTGAAGCTTTCTTT. Translated: CASSLVQGADPVSEAFF.

In this sample, this clone turned up a few times. The chain carries TRBV25-1 and TRBJ2-7; D may correspond to TRBD1 or TRBD2 (5 bases each). The germline V and J ends were trimmed by 10 bases and 5 bases, with 24 bases remaining between them. This CDR3 has 15 residues. Germline CDR1 and CDR2: MGHDK and SYGVNS. The CDR3 reads CATRDSGTGANEQYF. CDR3 DNA: TGTGCCACCCGCGACTCCGGGACCGGGGCTAACGAGCAGTACTTC.

The gene calls are TRBV5-1 and TRBJ2-6, with TRBD1 as a possible D gene (6 bases). Trimming pared 3 bases from V and 0 bases from J, leaving 13 bases between. Per germline, CDR1 SGHRS and CDR2 YFSETQ. CDR3 length: 17 residues. CDR3 coding DNA: TGCGCCAGCAGCTCACAGGGAACGTTCTCTGGGGCCAACGTCCTGACTTTC. Its protein product is CASSSQGTFSGANVLTF.

There are many counts of this clone. The chain combines TRBV4-2 with TRBJ2-1; D possibly corresponds to TRBD1 (6 bases). Trimming took 5 bases from V and 2 from J, leaving 16 bases between them. Germline CDR1 is LGHNA and CDR2 is YNFKEQ. This CDR3 is 16 amino acids long. For the CDR3, the DNA is TGTGCCAGCAGCGCCCAGGGGAGTATCACCTACAATGAGCAGTTCTTC. Translated, it gives CASSAQGSITYNEQFF.

Only a few counts were recorded for this clone. The chain couples TRBV9 to TRBJ1-1; TRBD1 aligns across 7 bases. Germline-derived CDR1 and CDR2 are SGDLS and YYNGEE. The CDR3 consists of 13 residues. V trimming: 4 bases; J trimming: 3 bases; junction bases outside the gene matches: 3. The CDR3 DNA is TGTGCCAGCAGCCCTCAGGGGGACACTGAAGCTTTCTTT. Translated: CASSPQGDTEAFF.

This clone was counted a few times. This chain connects TRBV25-1 to TRBJ1-1, with D tentatively TRBD1 (5 bases). Between the trimmed V and J ends, which lost 4 bases and 2 bases, there was a span of 14 bases. The germline V gene encodes CDR1 MGHDK and CDR2 SYGVNS. The CDR3 consists of 15 residues. The CDR3 sequence is CASSGFGTANTEAFF. The CDR3 DNA follows: TGTGCCAGCAGTGGGTTCGGGACGGCTAACACTGAAGCTTTCTTT.

V and J are TRBV6-5 and TRBJ2-7; TRBD2 is a possible D gene (5 bases). V lost 0 bases and J lost 6, with 18 bases in between. Germline CDR1 and CDR2: MNHEY and SVGAGI. The CDR3 spans 16 residues. The CDR3: CASSYSYREPRGEQYF. The CDR3 bases are TGTGCCAGCAGTTACTCCTACCGGGAACCCCGGGGCGAGCAGTACTTC.

This clone was seen a handful of times. This sequence joins TRBV5-1 and TRBJ2-5, with TRBD1 matching over 8 bases. CDR1 and CDR2 from the germline V gene are SGHRS and YFSETQ. The V segment lost 0 bases and the J segment 5 bases; nucleotides outside the gene matches: 6. The CDR3 is 15 amino acids. The CDR3 bases are TGCGCCAGCAGCTTGGGATCAGGGGGCGCCGAGACCCAGTACTTC. This codes for CASSLGSGGAETQYF.

The chain links TRBV7-9 to TRBJ2-1; D unresolved. Germline V gene data show CDR1 as SEHNR and CDR2 as FQNEAQ (reference sequence). V dropped 4 bases and J dropped 8 bases, with 9 bases sitting between them. This CDR3 region has 12 residues. Here the CDR3 DNA reads TGTGCCAGCAGCTATCTCGAGTATGAGCAGTTCTTC. Residues: CASSYLEYEQFF.

Details on this clone: Within the sample, other DNA sequences also encode this same CDR3. The J gene is TRBJ2-5, the V gene TRBV7-9, with no clear D. The germline V gene has CDR1 SEHNR and CDR2 FQNEAQ (reference sequence). The CDR3 is made up of 14 amino acids. V lost 0 bases, J lost 4 bases, and 9 bases lay in between. DNA of the CDR3: TGTGCCAGCAGCTTAGCGCCCCCGGGAGAGACCCAGTACTTC. It encodes CASSLAPPGETQYF.

This clone was seen a handful of times. This sequence joins TRBV28 and TRBJ2-7; no definite D call. Germline CDR1 MDHEN, CDR2 SYDVKM. The CDR3 runs to 14 residues. V lost 6 bases to trimming and J lost 4 bases, with 16 bases between them. In nucleotides, the CDR3 is TGTGCCAGCAGGGGCCCGACTGAGAATTACGAGCAGTACTTC. Its protein is CASRGPTENYEQYF.

This clone was counted only a few times. The chain recombines TRBV2 with TRBJ1-1; D ambiguous. This CDR3 is built from 13 residues. V was cut by 2 bases and J by 5 bases, with 9 bases left in between. CDR1 is SNHLY, CDR2 FYNNEI, per germline. CDR3 sequence: CASSEREGTEAFF. The CDR3 DNA reads as TGTGCCAGCAGTGAAAGGGAGGGAACTGAAGCTTTCTTT. The variable domain in full, completed from reference TRBV2 and TRBJ1-1, reads EPEVTQTPSHQVTQMGQEVILRCVPISNHLYFYWYRQILGQKVEFLVSFYNNEISEKSEIFDDQFSVERPDGSNFTLKIRSTKLEDSAMYFCASSEREGTEAFFGQGTRLTVV.

This clone was seen a handful of times. J is TRBJ2-3 and V is TRBV14; maybe TRBD2 (5 bases). Germline CDR1 SGHDN, CDR2 FVKESK. The CDR3 is 18 amino acids. Trimming took 3 bases from V and 0 from J, leaving 19 bases between them. CDR3 DNA sequence: TGTGCCAGCAGCCAGACTTTCTACCAGCGGACTAGCACAGATACGCAGTATTTT. It is translated as CASSQTFYQRTSTDTQYF.

This clone came up many times. The chain joins TRBV9 to TRBJ1-3; D ambiguous. CDR1 SGDLS and CDR2 YYNGEE come from the germline V gene. Trimming removed 3 bases from V and 0 bases from J, with 7 bases in between. The CDR3 consists of 14 residues. The CDR3 nucleotides are TGTGCCAGCAGCGGACGGAACTCTGGAAACACCATATATTTT. This sequence encodes CASSGRNSGNTIYF.

This clone was observed a handful of times. The chain combines TRBV29-1 with TRBJ2-5; D is possibly TRBD1 (5 bases). V was clipped by 7 bases and J by 5 bases, with 17 bases between them. CDR1 is SQVTM and CDR2 is ANQGSEA in the germline V gene. The CDR3 is 13 residues long. The CDR3 protein is CSGRGGEAETQYF. CDR3 coding DNA: TGCAGCGGAAGGGGTGGGGAAGCGGAGACCCAGTACTTC.

In its sample, this clone was seen a few times. The chain uses TRBV25-1 and TRBJ1-2; D call uncertain. From germline, CDR1 is MGHDK and CDR2 SYGVNS. The V end was cut by 8 bases, the J end by 1 base, with 11 bases between. The CDR3 length is 13 residues. This chain's CDR3 is CASGDTLNYGYTF. The CDR3 DNA is TGTGCCAGCGGAGACACCCTTAACTATGGCTACACCTTC.

The V gene is TRBV5-1, the J gene TRBJ2-7; no clear D. The CDR3 is made up of 15 amino acids. Germline V gene lookup returns CDR1 SGHRS and CDR2 YFSETQ. V lost 4 bases and J lost 0, with 14 bases in between. The CDR3 DNA reads TGCGCCAGCAGCCCGACACAGATAGGCTCCTACGAGCAGTACTTC. This codes for CASSPTQIGSYEQYF.

This clone has ten or more counts. The chain combines TRBV7-9 with TRBJ2-5, with a weak D call TRBD1 (5 bases). V dropped 0 bases and J dropped 3 bases, with 8 bases sitting between them. CDR3 length: 14 residues. Germline CDR1 SEHNR, CDR2 FQNEAQ (reference sequence). CDR3 residues: CASSLAGREETQYF. The CDR3 nucleotides are TGTGCCAGCAGCTTAGCGGGCAGGGAAGAGACCCAGTACTTC. Based on the CDR3 plus reference TRBV7-9 and TRBJ2-5, the full variable domain is DTGVSQNPRHKITKRGQNVTFRCDPISEHNRLYWYRQTLGQGPEFLTYFQNEAQLEKSRLLSDRFSAERPKGSFSTLEIQRTEQGDSAMYLCASSLAGREETQYFGPGTRLLVL.

This clone was observed a few times. The chain recombines TRBV19 with TRBJ2-1, with a possible D match to TRBD1 (5 bases). Germline assignment: CDR1 LNHDA and CDR2 SQIVND (reference sequence). The CDR3 runs 15 residues. Trimming stripped 4 bases from V and 7 bases from J, with 17 bases between. CDR3 region: CASSTQGLGNNEQFF. CDR3 DNA sequence: TGTGCCAGTAGTACCCAGGGTCTCGGCAATAATGAGCAGTTCTTC. The whole variable domain, filled in from reference TRBV19 and TRBJ2-1, reads DGGITQSPKYLFRKEGQNVTLSCEQNLNHDAMYWYRQDPGQGLRLIYYSQIVNDFQKGDIAEGYSVSREKKESFPLTVTSAQKNPTAFYLCASSTQGLGNNEQFFGPGTRLTVL.

The chain combines TRBV10-3 with TRBJ2-3; 9 bases align to TRBD2. The CDR3 covers 17 residues. The V and J ends lost 0 bases and 6 bases, in that order; junction bases with no gene match: 10. CDR1 and CDR2 from the germline V gene are ENHRY and SYGVKD. The CDR3 nucleotides are TGTGCCATCAGTGAGTCCAAGCGGGGGGCCGATTGGGATACGCAGTATTTT. As protein: CAISESKRGADWDTQYF.

The chain combines TRBV5-1 with TRBJ1-6, with D perhaps matching TRBD1 (5 bases). CDR1 is SGHRS, CDR2 YFSETQ, per germline. There are 16 residues in the CDR3. V lost 4 bases to trimming and J lost 2 bases, with 13 bases between them. CDR3 bases: TGCGCCAGCAGCAAGGACATCGGGGCCTATAATTCACCCCTCCACTTT. Protein product: CASSKDIGAYNSPLHF.

This chain connects TRBV4-1 to TRBJ1-5; D may be TRBD1 (6 bases). Trimming took 6 bases from V and 2 from J, leaving 14 bases between them. The CDR3 runs to 15 residues. Germline lookup yields CDR1 MGHRA and CDR2 YSYEKL. CDR3 protein: CASRRGAGGNQPQHF. CDR3 DNA: TGCGCCAGCAGACGTGGAGCAGGGGGCAATCAGCCCCAGCATTTT.

The chain has TRBV29-1 and TRBJ1-1; D uncertain. The CDR3 covers 12 residues. The V and J ends lost 3 bases and 1 base respectively, with 6 bases between them. CDR1 SQVTM and CDR2 ANQGSEA come from the germline V gene. The CDR3 region is CSVEIANTEAFF. CDR3 nucleotides: TGCAGCGTTGAGATAGCGAACACTGAAGCTTTCTTT.

The chain has TRBV19 and TRBJ1-5, with D unresolved. Germline V gene data show CDR1 as LNHDA and CDR2 as SQIVND (reference sequence). The ends were cut back, 3 bases at V and 5 bases at J, with 11 bases in the middle. This CDR3 contains 14 residues. The CDR3 DNA reads TGTGCCAGTAGTATGGGCGGTGGCCATCAGCCCCAGCATTTT. Translating it yields CASSMGGGHQPQHF.

The chain joins TRBV11-2 to TRBJ2-5, with unresolved D. Per the germline V gene, CDR1 is SGHAT and CDR2 is FQNNGV. Trimming cost V 2 bases and J 3 bases, with 13 bases left between them. The CDR3 sequence is 15 residues long. This CDR3 is CASSLRRWREETQYF. DNA for the CDR3: TGTGCCAGCAGCTTACGTCGGTGGCGAGAAGAGACCCAGTACTTC.